This T cell receptor beta chain derives from a study of identical twins. The V and J ends lost 3 bases and 8 bases respectively, with 10 bases between them. The CDR3 is 12 amino acids. CDR1 is LNHDA, CDR2 SQIVND, per germline (reference sequence). Among all donors, each was a healthy Caucasian. TCRdb recomputed calls from the 5' RACE reads with MiXCR, one row per CDR3 protein. The table shows 550,000 to 800,000 distinct CDR3 sequences, with under 8.5% occurring only once. This same sample was also part of a study on yellow fever vaccine responses in identical twins.

The sequence was obtained from a woman aged 18-29 years in good health. The chain employs TRBV19 and TRBJ1-2, with D unresolved. The sequenced material came from PBMCs. CDR3 residues: CASSIPTGGYTF. The CDR3 DNA sequence: TGTGCCAGTAGTATTCCCACTGGCGGCTACACCTTC.